Listed below are T cell receptor beta chains from one sample, sequenced in a study of blood T cell repertoires in COVID-19. Libraries were prepared by immunoSEQ multiplex PCR; TCRdb keeps only in-frame clonotypes and omits some of them. The data show tens of thousands of clones, with approximately 92% seen just once and roughly 6% held by the top ten. Sequenced sample: peripheral blood. These receptors were taken from a woman older than 75 with acute or convalescent COVID-19. CDR3s include the opening cysteine and the closing phenylalanine or tryptophan. D genes are given only for firm matches. Clone size appears in some rows only: once, few, many, or a class for an expanded clone.

TRBV6-5,TRBJ1-2,.,TRBD1,13,TGTGCCAGCACCTCAGTGGCAGGGGGACTCTACACCTTC,CASTSVAGGLYTF
TRBV7-3,TRBJ2-6,.,.,15,TGTGCCAGCAGCCTCAGGAACTCTGGGGCCAACGTCCTGACTTTC,CASSLRNSGANVLTF
TRBV7-9,TRBJ1-2,.,.,14,TGTGCCAGCAGCTTAGCCCGGTCAGGCTATGGCTACACCTTC,CASSLARSGYGYTF
TRBV2,TRBJ1-5,.,TRBD1,15,TGTGCCAGCAGTGACAACAGGGGAAGCAATCAGCCCCAGCATTTT,CASSDNRGSNQPQHF
TRBV18,TRBJ2-5,few,TRBD2,17,TGTGCCAGCTCACCCTCTACCGGGACTAGCGGGGAAGAGACCCAGTACTTC,CASSPSTGTSGEETQYF
TRBV18,TRBJ1-1,once,.,16,TGTGCCAGCTCACTGGGGTCGCAGGGGATGAACACTGAAGCTTTCTTT,CASSLGSQGMNTEAFF
TRBV5-1,TRBJ2-7,.,TRBD2,15,TGCGCCAGCAGTTTACTAGCGGGACAACTTTACGAGCAGTACTTC,CASSLLAGQLYEQYF
TRBV12-3/TRBV12-4,TRBJ1-4,.,TRBD1,12,TGTGCCTCAAGGGGGCGCGTTGAAAAACTGTTTTTT,CASRGRVEKLFF
TRBV7-6,TRBJ2-2,.,TRBD2,15,TGTGCCAGCAAAACGGGCGGGGAGGGCACCGGGGAGCTGTTTTTT,CASKTGGEGTGELFF
TRBV18,TRBJ2-3,.,.,17,TGTGCCAGCTCACCCCAGAATGCGCGGGGTAGTGCAGATACGCAGTATTTT,CASSPQNARGSADTQYF
TRBV21-1,TRBJ1-5,few,.,16,TGTGCCAGCAGCAAAGTACAGACTAAAAGCAATCAGCCCCAGCATTTT,CASSKVQTKSNQPQHF
TRBV12-5,TRBJ2-3,.,TRBD2,16,TGTGCTAGTGGTGGGATAGGGCTAGCGGGCACAGATACGCAGTATTTT,CASGGIGLAGTDTQYF
TRBV5-1,TRBJ1-6,.,.,15,TGCGCCAGCAGCCTGACCGGGACATTTAACTCACCCCTCCACTTT,CASSLTGTFNSPLHF
TRBV19,TRBJ1-3,.,.,13,TGTGCCAGTACTGAGGAATCTGGAAACACCATATATTTT,CASTEESGNTIYF
TRBV11-2,TRBJ2-5,once,TRBD2,14,TGTGCCAGCAGCTTTCCGGGGGGTTTGGGGACCCAGTACTTC,CASSFPGGLGTQYF
TRBV9,TRBJ2-7,.,.,15,TGTGCCAGCAGCCCCGCGGGGCAGCTCTCTGGGGAGCAGTACTTC,CASSPAGQLSGEQYF
TRBV7-2,TRBJ2-1,.,TRBD1,15,TGTGCCAGCAGCGCGAGGACAGGGTCGTACAATGAGCAGTTCTTC,CASSARTGSYNEQFF
TRBV4-1,TRBJ2-1,.,.,15,TGCGCCAGCAGCCAAGATCGGGGATTGGTCAGTGAGCAGTTCTTC,CASSQDRGLVSEQFF
TRBV6-2/TRBV6-3,TRBJ1-5,.,.,18,TGTGCCAGCAGCTATCCTAGGTGGGGCAGGTCGGGCAATCAGCCCCAGCATTTT,CASSYPRWGRSGNQPQHF
TRBV29-1,TRBJ1-4,.,.,13,TGCAGCGTTGTGGGCCAGGGTGGGGAAAAACTGTTTTTT,CSVVGQGGEKLFF
TRBV7-9,TRBJ2-5,.,TRBD1,13,TGTGCCAGCAGCCCAGGGGGCGTAGAGACCCAGTACTTC,CASSPGGVETQYF
TRBV6-5,TRBJ1-4,.,TRBD1,15,TGTGCCAGCAGTTACTCGACAGGGGGCGCCGAAAAACTGTTTTTT,CASSYSTGGAEKLFF
TRBV5-1,TRBJ2-3,.,.,14,TGCGCCAGCAGCTTACGGGGGAGCACAGATACGCAGTATTTT,CASSLRGSTDTQYF
TRBV7-3,TRBJ2-7,.,.,13,TGTGCCAGCAGTTATACTCCGAGGGGGGAGCAGTACTTC,CASSYTPRGEQYF
TRBV30,TRBJ2-2,.,.,14,TGTGCCTGGAGTGTACCTAGTTCCACCGGGGAGCTGTTTTTT,CAWSVPSSTGELFF
TRBV21-1,TRBJ2-7,.,.,17,TGTGCCAGCAGCAAAGTAAGGAGGACGGATAGCTCCTACGAGCAGTACTTC,CASSKVRRTDSSYEQYF
TRBV9,TRBJ2-5,.,.,14,TGTGCCAGCAGCGTGGGGGGAGGCCATGAGACCCAGTACTTC,CASSVGGGHETQYF
TRBV3-1/TRBV3-2,TRBJ2-1,.,TRBD2,17,TGTGCCAGCAGCCTGCTCGGGGAGCGGGGGGCCTTCAATGAGCAGTTCTTC,CASSLLGERGAFNEQFF
TRBV9,TRBJ1-6,.,.,12,TGTGCCAGCAGCGCCCCGGGGTCACCCCTCCACTTT,CASSAPGSPLHF
TRBV5-1,TRBJ1-3,.,.,16,TGCGCCAGCAGCTTGTTTGCGGGGGCTGATGGAAACACCATATATTTT,CASSLFAGADGNTIYF
TRBV7-9,TRBJ2-5,.,TRBD2,15,TGTGCCAGCAGCTTAGATGGACTAGCGGGAGAGACCCAGTACTTC,CASSLDGLAGETQYF
TRBV10-3,TRBJ2-5,.,.,15,TGTGCCATCAGTGAGTCCGGGGTTAGGCGGGAGACCCAGTACTTC,CAISESGVRRETQYF
TRBV5-1,TRBJ1-2,.,.,14,TGCGCCAGCAGCGAGGGCCTCCCGGTAAGGGGCTACACCTTC,CASSEGLPVRGYTF
TRBV5-1,TRBJ1-2,.,.,15,TGCGCCAGCAGCTCGGGCACAGGGATGGTCTATGGCTACACCTTC,CASSSGTGMVYGYTF
TRBV5-1,TRBJ2-7,.,.,13,TGCGCCAGCAGCTTGAAAGGGGACTACGAGCAGTACTTC,CASSLKGDYEQYF